The rows below give T cell receptor beta chains drawn from one sample of a study of cytomegalovirus exposure and HLA in healthy donors. Sequencing was performed with immunoSEQ multiplex PCR; in TCRdb, only in-frame clones are kept and a portion is missing. This sample contains around 140,000 clones. Sequenced sample: PBMCs. Receptor source: a woman aged 45-60 years in good health and CMV-seronegative. Both conserved end residues are part of each CDR3. Each record gives: J gene, D gene, V gene, CDR3 protein, CDR3 DNA. A D gene is named only where the DNA matches it firmly.

TRBJ2-1 | TRBD2 | TRBV27 | CATRTSGRAPTNEQFF | TGTGCCACCCGGACTAGCGGGAGGGCCCCTACCAATGAGCAGTTCTTC
TRBJ2-7 | - | TRBV5-1 | CASSLETGWSYEQYF | TGCGCCAGCAGCTTGGAGACAGGCTGGTCCTACGAGCAGTACTTC
TRBJ1-6 | - | TRBV2 | CASKPQTEANSPLHF | TGTGCCAGCAAACCTCAGACAGAGGCGAATTCACCCCTCCACTTT
TRBJ2-1 | TRBD1 | TRBV7-2 | CASSSPGQGAVGQFF | TGTGCCAGCAGCTCTCCGGGACAGGGGGCCGTGGGGCAGTTCTTC
TRBJ2-7 | TRBD1 | TRBV7-9 | CASTRQGYEQYF | TGTGCCAGCACCAGACAGGGTTACGAGCAGTACTTC
TRBJ2-7 | TRBD2 | TRBV25-1 | CASSDQGRGGEQYF | TGTGCCAGCAGTGACCAGGGACGGGGGGGCGAGCAGTACTTC
TRBJ2-7 | TRBD2 | TRBV28 | CASTLLSGRRNEQYF | TGTGCCAGCACCCTCCTCAGCGGGAGAAGAAACGAGCAGTACTTC
TRBJ1-2 | TRBD1 | TRBV11-2 | CASSGQGGGYGYTF | TGTGCCAGCAGCGGACAGGGGGGGGGCTATGGCTACACCTTC
TRBJ2-7 | - | TRBV10-2 | CASRFGSESYEQYF | TGCGCCAGCCGGTTCGGGTCGGAGTCCTACGAGCAGTACTTC
TRBJ1-4 | TRBD1 | TRBV19 | CASSLDRRGEKLFF | TGTGCCAGTAGTTTGGACAGGCGGGGAGAAAAACTGTTTTTT
TRBJ2-7 | - | TRBV30 | CAWSDGTLPYEQYF | TGTGCCTGGAGCGACGGGACTTTACCCTACGAGCAGTACTTC
TRBJ2-6 | - | TRBV5-1 | CASSLSSPQSSGANVLTF | TGCGCCAGCAGCTTGAGCTCTCCTCAAAGCTCTGGGGCCAACGTCCTGACTTTC
TRBJ2-5 | - | TRBV13 | CASSPRDAAFGEAQYF | TGTGCCAGCAGCCCCCGGGATGCCGCATTTGGTGAGGCCCAGTACTTC
TRBJ2-7 | TRBD1 | TRBV9 | CASSVRTGDAYEQYF | TGTGCCAGCAGCGTAAGGACAGGCGATGCCTACGAGCAGTACTTC
TRBJ2-2 | TRBD2 | TRBV18 | CASPQLAGETGELFF | TGTGCCAGCCCTCAACTAGCGGGAGAGACCGGGGAGCTGTTTTTT
TRBJ2-7 | - | TRBV27 | CASSLSPGVAYEQYF | TGTGCCAGCAGTCTATCCCCGGGGGTAGCTTACGAGCAGTACTTC
TRBJ1-5 | - | TRBV27 | CASSPLNFRNQPQHF | TGTGCCAGCAGTCCCCTCAACTTCCGCAATCAGCCCCAGCATTTT
TRBJ1-6 | TRBD1 | TRBV15 | CATSSGDRDYNSPLHF | TGTGCCACCAGCAGTGGAGACAGGGATTATAATTCACCCCTCCACTTT
TRBJ1-2 | TRBD1 | TRBV5-1 | CASSTGQGPIGYTF | TGCGCCAGCAGCACCGGACAGGGGCCTATAGGCTACACCTTC
TRBJ2-7 | - | TRBV28 | CASSRPVGEQYF | TGTGCCAGCAGCCGCCCGGTCGGCGAGCAGTACTTC
TRBJ2-5 | TRBD1 | TRBV7-2 | CASSPRTGVETQYF | TGTGCCAGCAGCCCCCGGACAGGGGTAGAGACCCAGTACTTC
TRBJ2-4 | - | TRBV5-1 | CASSPAAPGAKNIQYF | TGCGCCAGCAGCCCGGCGGCTCCCGGGGCCAAAAACATTCAGTACTTC
TRBJ2-1 | TRBD1 | TRBV7-2 | CASSFGQGGNEQFF | TGTGCCAGCAGCTTCGGACAGGGGGGGAATGAGCAGTTCTTC
TRBJ2-1 | TRBD2 | TRBV6-1 | CASSDTSGGAYNEQFF | TGTGCCAGCAGTGACACTAGCGGGGGGGCCTACAATGAGCAGTTCTTC
TRBJ2-7 | - | TRBV27 | CASSLLGPVYEQYF | TGTGCCAGCAGTTTACTGGGGCCAGTATACGAGCAGTACTTC
TRBJ1-1 | - | TRBV6-5 | CASSYMGMNTEAFF | TGTGCCAGCAGTTACATGGGCATGAACACTGAAGCTTTCTTT
TRBJ1-1 | - | TRBV18 | CASSLLGSSGVNTEAFF | TGTGCCAGCTCACTTTTAGGGTCCTCAGGGGTGAACACTGAAGCTTTCTTT
TRBJ2-7 | TRBD1 | TRBV6-5 | CASSSTGTGFREQYF | TGTGCCAGCAGTTCGACCGGGACAGGGTTTCGCGAGCAGTACTTC
TRBJ1-1 | - | TRBV6-5 | CASSYNRGTEAFF | TGTGCCAGCAGTTACAACCGGGGCACTGAAGCTTTCTTT
TRBJ2-1 | - | TRBV6-5 | CASTWLAGGGNEQFF | TGTGCCAGCACCTGGTTGGCAGGGGGAGGCAATGAGCAGTTCTTC
TRBJ1-2 | TRBD1 | TRBV5-1 | CASSADRGDGYTF | TGCGCCAGCAGCGCAGACAGGGGCGATGGCTACACCTTC
TRBJ2-4 | TRBD1 | TRBV5-4 | CASSLSGTDKNIQYF | TGTGCCAGCAGCTTGAGTGGGACAGACAAAAACATTCAGTACTTC
TRBJ2-2 | - | TRBV5-1 | CASSPDTGELFF | TGCGCCAGCAGCCCTGACACCGGGGAGCTGTTTTTT
TRBJ2-5 | - | TRBV11-2 | CASSLDLGAGETQYF | TGTGCCAGCAGCTTAGATCTGGGGGCGGGAGAGACCCAGTACTTC
TRBJ1-1 | - | TRBV14 | CASSQGGGMNTEAFF | TGTGCCAGCAGCCAAGGCGGGGGAATGAACACTGAAGCTTTCTTT
TRBJ1-5 | TRBD1 | TRBV2 | CASSPGQNNQPQHF | TGTGCCAGCAGCCCGGGACAGAACAATCAGCCCCAGCATTTT
TRBJ2-7 | - | TRBV19 | CASSQNPPEQYF | TGTGCCAGTAGCCAGAACCCCCCGGAGCAGTACTTC
TRBJ1-1 | - | TRBV2 | CASANILPTEAFF | TGTGCCAGCGCGAATATCCTTCCCACTGAAGCTTTCTTT
TRBJ2-7 | - | TRBV7-8 | CASSLGTGTSIYEQYF | TGTGCCAGCAGCTTAGGGACCGGGACAAGTATCTACGAGCAGTACTTC
TRBJ1-1 | - | TRBV30 | CAWEDRSNTEAFF | TGTGCCTGGGAGGACAGATCGAACACTGAAGCTTTCTTT
TRBJ1-4 | - | TRBV9 | CASSGRLGGEKLFF | TGTGCCAGCAGCGGGCGCCTGGGGGGTGAAAAACTGTTTTTT